A selection of T cell receptor beta chains follows, all from one sample in a study of blood T cell repertoires in COVID-19. Measured with immunoSEQ multiplex PCR; TCRdb has only the in-frame clones, and not every one. The repertoire consists of roughly 160,000 clones, with roughly 84% occurring once and the leading ten covering approximately 6.5%. Sequencing was carried out using PBMCs or T cells enriched from blood (not recorded which). The receptors originated from a woman in her fifties or sixties who had recovered from COVID-19. The conserved cysteine and the conserved F or W are not part of the CDR3 here.

V	J	CDR3
TRBV28	TRBJ2-7	ASSLREVIYEQY
TRBV5-1	TRBJ1-1	ASTSQGNTEAF
TRBV18	TRBJ2-5	ASSLRGETQY
TRBV5-8	TRBJ2-3	ASSLQASAYRDTQY
TRBV4-1	TRBJ2-2	ASSQGPLAGGRGRENGELF
TRBV24-1	TRBJ2-7	ATSANPGTGGSYEQY
TRBV19	TRBJ2-7	ASSIRTSGDSYEQY
TRBV10-1	TRBJ2-5	ASSESSSSKETQY
TRBV7-9	TRBJ2-2	ASSLGVNTGELF
TRBV24-1	TRBJ2-2	ATSDLGQGNTGELF
TRBV12-3/TRBV12-4	TRBJ2-5	ASSLARGTQY
TRBV5-1	TRBJ2-3	ASSSTGGVSTDTQY
TRBV9	TRBJ2-2	ASSVDWQYQNTGELF
TRBV13	TRBJ1-1	ASSLEGMGGTEAF
TRBV28	TRBJ1-6	ASSSDRGRSPLH
TRBV27	TRBJ1-2	ASRRDRGYGYT
TRBV24-1	TRBJ1-1	ATPREREGNTEAF
TRBV7-2	TRBJ2-1	ASSLQGRTSGNEQF
TRBV28	TRBJ1-4	ASSQQGASEKLF
TRBV6-2/TRBV6-3	TRBJ2-7	ASSYIQARPRPYEQY
TRBV7-3	TRBJ1-1	ASSSSARGVPNTEAF
TRBV9	TRBJ2-2	ASSYSLAADTGELF
TRBV5-5	TRBJ2-3	ASSLVYRDRTDTQY
TRBV6-1	TRBJ2-3	ASSEAGGSLGTDTQY